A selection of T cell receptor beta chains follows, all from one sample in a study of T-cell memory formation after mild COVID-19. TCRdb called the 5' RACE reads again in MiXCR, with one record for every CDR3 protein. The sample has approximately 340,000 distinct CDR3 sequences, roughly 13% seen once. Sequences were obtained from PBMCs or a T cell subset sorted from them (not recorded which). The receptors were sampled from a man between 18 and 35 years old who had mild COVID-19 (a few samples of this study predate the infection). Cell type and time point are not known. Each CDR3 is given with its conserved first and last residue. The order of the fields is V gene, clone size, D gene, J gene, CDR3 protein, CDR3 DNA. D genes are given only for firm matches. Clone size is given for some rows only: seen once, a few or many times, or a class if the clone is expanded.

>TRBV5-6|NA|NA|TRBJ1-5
CASSPVRGCQPQHF
TGTGCCAGCAGCCCTGTCAGGGGATGCCAGCCCCAGCATTTT
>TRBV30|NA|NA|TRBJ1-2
CAWSVGVKGYTF
TGTGCCTGGAGTGTTGGAGTCAAGGGCTACACCTTC
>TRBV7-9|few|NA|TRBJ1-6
CASSGYGGLSNSPLHF
TGTGCCAGCAGCGGTTATGGGGGACTCTCTAATTCACCCCTCCACTTT
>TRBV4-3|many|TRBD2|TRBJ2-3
CASSQLRLAGNTDTQYF
TGCGCCAGCAGCCAATTGCGACTAGCGGGGAACACAGATACGCAGTATTTT
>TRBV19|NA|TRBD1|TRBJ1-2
CASSRDRGLYGYTF
TGTGCCAGTAGTCGGGACAGGGGGCTATATGGCTACACCTTC
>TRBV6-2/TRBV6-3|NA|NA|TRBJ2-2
CASSHGQSGELFF
TGTGCCAGCAGCCACGGGCAATCCGGGGAGCTGTTTTTT
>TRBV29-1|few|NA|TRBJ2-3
CSGQGGLTDTQYF
TGCAGCGGCCAGGGTGGACTCACAGATACGCAGTATTTT
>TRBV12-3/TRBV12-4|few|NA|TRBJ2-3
CASSPGGNRADTQYF
TGTGCCAGCAGTCCTGGGGGGAATCGGGCAGATACGCAGTATTTT
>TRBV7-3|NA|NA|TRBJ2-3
CASSPNRADTQYF
TGTGCCAGCAGCCCGAACAGGGCAGATACGCAGTATTTT
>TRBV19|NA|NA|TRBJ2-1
CASSNYQGGLPYNEQFF
TGTGCCAGTAGTAATTACCAGGGGGGACTGCCCTACAATGAGCAGTTCTTC
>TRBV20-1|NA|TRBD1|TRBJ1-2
CSARKTGGDYGYTF
TGCAGTGCTAGAAAAACAGGGGGCGACTATGGCTACACCTTC
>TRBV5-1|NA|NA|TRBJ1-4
CASSEGATEKLFF
TGCGCCAGCAGCGAAGGGGCGACTGAAAAACTGTTTTTT
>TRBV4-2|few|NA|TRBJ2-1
CASSQESGYPYNEQFF
TGTGCCAGCAGCCAAGAAAGCGGGTACCCCTACAATGAGCAGTTCTTC
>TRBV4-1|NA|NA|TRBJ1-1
CASSQDLGGAFF
TGCGCCAGCAGCCAAGATCTGGGGGGGGCTTTCTTT
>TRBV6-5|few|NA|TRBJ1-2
CASTTTMGLGYTF
TGTGCCAGCACCACGACCATGGGTCTTGGCTACACCTTC
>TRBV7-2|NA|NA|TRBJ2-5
CASSSTPGFQETQYF
TGTGCCAGCAGCTCAACCCCGGGATTTCAAGAGACCCAGTACTTC
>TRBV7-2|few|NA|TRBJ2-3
CASSLRDLPSLTDTQYF
TGTGCCAGCAGCCTCCGGGACCTCCCTAGCCTCACAGATACGCAGTATTTT
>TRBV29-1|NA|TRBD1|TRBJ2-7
CSVDGTGTSEQYF
TGCAGCGTCGATGGGACAGGGACCAGCGAGCAGTACTTC
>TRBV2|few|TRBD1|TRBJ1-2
CASGTGENYGYTF
TGTGCCAGCGGGACAGGGGAAAACTATGGCTACACCTTC
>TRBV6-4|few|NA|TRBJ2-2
CASSDFAGGELFF
TGTGCCAGCAGTGACTTCGCCGGCGGGGAGCTGTTTTTT
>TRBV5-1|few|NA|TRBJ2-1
CASSLGGVPRDEQFF
TGCGCCAGCAGCTTAGGCGGGGTCCCTAGGGATGAGCAGTTCTTC
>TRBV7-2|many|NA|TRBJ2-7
CASSPRGTVTYEQYF
TGTGCCAGCAGCCCCCGGGGGACGGTGACCTACGAGCAGTACTTC
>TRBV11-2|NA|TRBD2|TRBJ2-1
CASSKAASGAYNEQFF
TGTGCCAGCAGCAAGGCGGCTAGCGGGGCTTACAATGAGCAGTTCTTC
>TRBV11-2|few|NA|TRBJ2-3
CASRTGITGADTQYF
TGTGCCAGCAGAACGGGCATCACCGGGGCAGATACGCAGTATTTT
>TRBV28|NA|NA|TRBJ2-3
CASGRGSSTDTQYF
TGTGCCAGCGGCCGGGGGTCCAGCACAGATACGCAGTATTTT
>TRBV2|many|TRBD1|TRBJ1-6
CASRDRASSYNSPLHF
TGTGCCAGCAGGGACAGGGCCAGCTCCTATAATTCACCCCTCCACTTT
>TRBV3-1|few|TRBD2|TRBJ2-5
CASSHGLAGGETQYF
TGTGCCAGCAGCCATGGACTAGCGGGGGGAGAGACCCAGTACTTC
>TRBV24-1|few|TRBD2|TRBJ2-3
CATSDAASGGSDTQYF
TGTGCCACCAGTGATGCCGCTAGCGGGGGATCAGATACGCAGTATTTT
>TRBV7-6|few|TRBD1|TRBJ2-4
CASSSHRGRGENIQYF
TGTGCCAGCAGCTCACACAGGGGGCGCGGGGAAAACATTCAGTACTTC
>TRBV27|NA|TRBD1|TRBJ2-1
CASSAPRQGAYEQFF
TGTGCCAGCAGTGCCCCGAGACAGGGGGCCTATGAGCAGTTCTTC
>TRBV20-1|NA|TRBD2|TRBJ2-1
CSAPHPGLVINEQFF
TGCAGTGCGCCCCATCCGGGACTAGTCATCAATGAGCAGTTCTTC
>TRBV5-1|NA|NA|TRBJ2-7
CASRPPGLDSYEQYF
TGCGCCAGCAGACCCCCCGGACTGGATTCCTACGAGCAGTACTTC
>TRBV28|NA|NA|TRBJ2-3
CATSRNVDTQYF
TGTGCCACCTCCCGAAATGTAGATACGCAGTATTTT
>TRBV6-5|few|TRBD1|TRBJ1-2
CASRAGTENGYTF
TGTGCCAGCAGGGCCGGGACAGAGAATGGCTACACCTTC
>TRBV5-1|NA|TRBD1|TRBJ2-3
CASSLARTGGTDTQYF
TGCGCCAGCAGCTTGGCCAGGACAGGGGGCACAGATACGCAGTATTTT
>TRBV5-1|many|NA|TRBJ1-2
CASSLPGGDYGYTF
TGCGCCAGCAGCCTCCCGGGGGGGGACTATGGCTACACCTTC
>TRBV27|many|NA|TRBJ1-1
CASSFVGGTEAFF
TGTGCCAGCAGTTTTGTAGGAGGGACTGAAGCTTTCTTT
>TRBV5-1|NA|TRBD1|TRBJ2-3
CASSRDRDPDTQYF
TGCGCCAGCAGCCGAGACAGGGATCCAGATACGCAGTATTTT
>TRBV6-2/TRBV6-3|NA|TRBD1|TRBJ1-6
CASSYSGQGSSYNSPLHF
TGTGCCAGCAGTTACTCGGGACAGGGGAGCTCCTATAATTCACCCCTCCACTTT